The T cell receptor beta chain under discussion was sequenced for a study of long-term antiretroviral therapy in people with HIV. As for the study in general: Sampling started about a decade before the 2015 immediate-ART recommendation.

Version v3.0 of the immunoSEQ assay was performed at survey level. Sequencing efforts were directed toward roughly 40,000-55,000 T-cell genomes per sample. Using immunoSEQ multiplex PCR, the repertoire was profiled, and TCRdb retains in-frame clones only, with some absent. The sample has roughly 17,000 clones, around 84% seen once. This clone was seen only once. Its antigen is still unknown. Overall study results and limits: Drawn between the mid-2000s and the late 2010s, the blood was possibly obtained under older ART regimens. Whichever time point was examined, clones expanded before ART dominated the repertoire.

The CDR3 runs 16 residues. The V and J ends lost 5 bases and 6 bases, in that order; junction bases with no gene match: 15. Germline values: CDR1 SGHDT, CDR2 YYEEEE. The J gene is TRBJ2-3, the V gene TRBV5-6, with 7 bases lining up with TRBD2. The sequencing here drew on unsorted PBMCs, taken 0.3 years after starting antiretroviral therapy. This clonotype was obtained from a woman between 50 and 59 years old with HIV. For the CDR3, the DNA is TGTGCCAGCAGTTCCGTGACGGGGGGACCAGTGGATACGCAGTATTTT. It codes for CASSSVTGGPVDTQYF.